The clone carrying this T cell receptor (beta chain) was seen at least ten times. What it binds is unknown. The read terminates 3 residues ahead of where the CDR3 ends, so the germline J gene completes it. This sample is drawn from a study of T cell clonality in common variable immunodeficiency. Regarding the study as a whole: Patient heterogeneity in the CVID cohort limited correlations between repertoire features and clinical complications.

The CDR3 runs 17 residues. CDR1 SGHDN and CDR2 FVKESK come from the germline V gene. V shed 1 base and J 4 bases; nucleotides not matched to a gene: 8. CVID and control samples used equivalent genomic DNA input. Only in-frame clones appear in the TCRdb table, and some are missing; sequencing was by immunoSEQ multiplex PCR. The sample is made up of 60,000 to 75,000 clones, none counted only once. Blood samples were heparinized, 5 to 8 ml per donor. The chain uses TRBV14 and TRBJ2-1; 9 nucleotides agree with TRBD2. Sequencing used peripheral blood mononuclear cells. The source is a person aged 18 to 70 in good health. The CDR3 bases that were read are TGTGCCAGCAGCCAAGGTTTCAGACTAGCGGAATACAATGAG. Translated, it gives CASSQGFRLAEYNE. The CDR3, in full, reads CASSQGFRLAEYNEQFF.